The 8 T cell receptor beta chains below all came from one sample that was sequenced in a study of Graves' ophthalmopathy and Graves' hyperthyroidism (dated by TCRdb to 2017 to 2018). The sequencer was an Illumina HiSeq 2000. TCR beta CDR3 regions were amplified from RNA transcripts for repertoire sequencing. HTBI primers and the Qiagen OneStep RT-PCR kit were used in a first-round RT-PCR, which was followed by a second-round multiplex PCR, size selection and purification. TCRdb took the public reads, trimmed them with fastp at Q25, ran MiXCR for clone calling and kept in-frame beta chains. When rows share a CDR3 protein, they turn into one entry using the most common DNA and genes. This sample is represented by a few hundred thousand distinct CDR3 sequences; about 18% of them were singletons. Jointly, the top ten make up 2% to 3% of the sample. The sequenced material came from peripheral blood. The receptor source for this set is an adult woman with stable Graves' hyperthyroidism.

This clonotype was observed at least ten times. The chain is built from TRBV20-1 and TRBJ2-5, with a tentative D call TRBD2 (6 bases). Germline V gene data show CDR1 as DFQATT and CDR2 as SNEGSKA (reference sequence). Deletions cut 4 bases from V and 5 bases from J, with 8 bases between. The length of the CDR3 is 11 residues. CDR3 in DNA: TGCAGTGCTACCCGGGGGGAGACCCAGTACTTC. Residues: CSATRGETQYF.

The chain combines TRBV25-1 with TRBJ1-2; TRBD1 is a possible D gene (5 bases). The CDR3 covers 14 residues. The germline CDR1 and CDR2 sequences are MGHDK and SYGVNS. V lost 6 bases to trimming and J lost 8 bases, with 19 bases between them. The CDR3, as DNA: TGTGCCAGCAGCTCGACCCGAGGAGGGGAGGGCTACACCTTC. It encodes CASSSTRGGEGYTF.

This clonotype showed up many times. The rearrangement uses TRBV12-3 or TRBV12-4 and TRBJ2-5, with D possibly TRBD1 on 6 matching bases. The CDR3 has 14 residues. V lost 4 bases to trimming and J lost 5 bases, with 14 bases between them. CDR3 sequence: CASSYLQGWETQYF. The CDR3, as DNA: TGTGCCAGCAGTTACCTACAGGGATGGGAGACCCAGTACTTC.

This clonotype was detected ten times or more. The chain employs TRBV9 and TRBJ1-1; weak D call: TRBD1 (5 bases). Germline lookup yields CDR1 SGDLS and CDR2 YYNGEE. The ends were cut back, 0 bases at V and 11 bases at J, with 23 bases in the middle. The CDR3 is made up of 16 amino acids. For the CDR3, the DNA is TGTGCCAGCAGCGTAGCTCCAGTAGCTATTGGGGGGACTGCTTTCTTT. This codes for CASSVAPVAIGGTAFF.

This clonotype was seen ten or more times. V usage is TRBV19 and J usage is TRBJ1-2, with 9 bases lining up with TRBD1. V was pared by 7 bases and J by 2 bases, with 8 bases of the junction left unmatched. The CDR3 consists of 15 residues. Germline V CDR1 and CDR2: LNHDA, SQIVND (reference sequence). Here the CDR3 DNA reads TGTGCCAGTACCCGGGGGGACAGGGTAAACTATGGCTACACCTTC. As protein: CASTRGDRVNYGYTF.

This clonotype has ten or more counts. The CDR3 protein is CASSYRREIEQYF. The DNA of the CDR3 is TGTGCCAGCAGCTACCGCAGGGAAATCGAGCAGTACTTC. This chain connects TRBV7-2 to TRBJ2-7, with D possibly being TRBD1 (5 bases). V lost 4 bases, J lost 6 bases, and 13 bases lay in between. The CDR3 has 13 residues. The germline V gene has CDR1 SGHTA and CDR2 FQGNSA.

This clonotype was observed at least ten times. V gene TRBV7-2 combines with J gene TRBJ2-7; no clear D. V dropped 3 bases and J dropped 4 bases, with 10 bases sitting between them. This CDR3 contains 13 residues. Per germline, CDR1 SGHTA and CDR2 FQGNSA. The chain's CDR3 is CASSFSLGYEQYF. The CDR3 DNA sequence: TGTGCCAGCAGCTTCAGTTTAGGTTACGAGCAGTACTTC.

The CDR3, as DNA: TGTGCCAGCACCGGGACAGGATCCTACGAGCAGTACTTC. Protein: CASTGTGSYEQYF. The chain has TRBV28 and TRBJ2-7; 8 positions match TRBD1. Germline V lookup: CDR1 MDHEN, CDR2 SYDVKM. This CDR3 is built from 13 residues. V lost 7 bases, J lost 1 base, and 3 bases stayed unmatched.